There are many counts of the clone carrying this T cell receptor (beta chain). What it binds is not known. The read falls 3 residues short of the CDR3 end, and the missing part is taken from the germline J gene. Per the germline V gene, CDR1 is DFQATT and CDR2 is SNEGSKA (reference sequence). The CDR3 has 13 residues. The data originate from a study of T cell clonality in common variable immunodeficiency. Study-level results: CVID subjects showed higher TCRbeta clonality than healthy controls. Authors noted CVID clonality's cause needs subpopulation repertoire sequencing. Compared with controls, CVID subjects had fewer shared TCRbeta clones.

Only in-frame clones appear in the TCRdb table, and some are missing; sequencing was by immunoSEQ multiplex PCR. This sample comprises about 39,000 clones, none seen once only. The chain has TRBV20-1 and TRBJ1-3; 8 bases map to TRBD1. The sequence came from a person between 18 and 75 years old in good health. Sequenced material: peripheral blood mononuclear cells. The chain's CDR3 is CSARDGPTGAIYF. Incomplete CDR3 DNA: TGCAGTGCTAGAGATGGGCCGACAGGGGCC.